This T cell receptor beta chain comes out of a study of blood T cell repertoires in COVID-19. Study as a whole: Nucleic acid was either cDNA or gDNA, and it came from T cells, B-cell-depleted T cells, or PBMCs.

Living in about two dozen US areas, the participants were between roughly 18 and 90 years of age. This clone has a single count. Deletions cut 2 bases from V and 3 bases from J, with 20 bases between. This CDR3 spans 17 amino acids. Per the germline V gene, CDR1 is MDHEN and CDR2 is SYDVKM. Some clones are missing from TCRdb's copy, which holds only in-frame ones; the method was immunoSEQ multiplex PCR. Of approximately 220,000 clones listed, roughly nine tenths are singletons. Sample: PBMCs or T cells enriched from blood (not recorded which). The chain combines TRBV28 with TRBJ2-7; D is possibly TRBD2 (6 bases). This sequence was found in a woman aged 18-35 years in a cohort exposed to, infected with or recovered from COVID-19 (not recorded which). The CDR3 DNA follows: TGTGCCAGCAGTTTAGCGGGGTCCCTCTCAGAGTACTACGAGCAGTACTTC. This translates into CASSLAGSLSEYYEQYF.